The 29 T cell receptor beta chains listed next were all sequenced from one sample in a study of CD8 T cells in Susac syndrome. Random hexamers served to reverse transcribe roughly 0.45 to 1 ug RNA. TCRdb re-derived calls from the immunoSEQ multiplex PCR reads in MiXCR, one entry per CDR3 protein. In the table there are fewer than 65,000 distinct CDR3 sequences, 90% to 95% of which are singletons. The specimen was CD8+ T cells from PBMCs. The origin of the receptors is a human donor in good health.

DNA for the CDR3: TGTGCCAGCAACACAGGGGGCGCTGGCACTGAAGCTTTCTTT. The encoded protein is CASNTGGAGTEAFF. The rearrangement uses TRBV27 and TRBJ1-1; the match to TRBD1 covers 9 bases. Germline loops: CDR1 MNHEY, CDR2 SMNVEV (reference sequence). The junction had 7 bases not matched to a gene; V was cut back by 7 bases and J by 4 bases. The CDR3 runs 14 residues.

The chain joins TRBV7-9 to TRBJ1-5; D uncertain. Per the germline V gene, CDR1 is SEHNR and CDR2 is FQNEAQ (reference sequence). V was trimmed by 10 bases and J by 4 bases, leaving 17 bases between them. The CDR3 has 14 residues. The CDR3 nucleotides are TGTGCCACCGCCAAGATCCAGGATAATCAGCCCCAGCATTTT. This gives the protein CATAKIQDNQPQHF. Full variable domain (outside the CDR3, taken from reference TRBV7-9 and TRBJ1-5): DTGVSQNPRHKITKRGQNVTFRCDPISEHNRLYWYRQTLGQGPEFLTYFQNEAQLEKSRLLSDRFSAERPKGSFSTLEIQRTEQGDSAMYLCATAKIQDNQPQHFGDGTRLSIL.

The count of this clonotype is one. This chain uses TRBV12-3 or TRBV12-4 with TRBJ2-5; either TRBD1 or TRBD2 may fit D (7 bases each). V was shortened by 4 bases and J by 8 bases, with 17 bases between the two germline ends. The CDR3 is 14 amino acids. The CDR3 here is CASSYSGGEATQYF. The DNA for the CDR3 is TGTGCCAGCAGTTATTCAGGGGGGGAGGCCACCCAGTACTTC.

V gene TRBV7-9 combines with J gene TRBJ1-1; D perhaps matches TRBD1 (5 bases). The V end was cut by 6 bases, the J end by 1 base, with 18 bases between. The CDR3 extends over 16 amino acids. Looked up from germline, CDR1 is SEHNR and CDR2 is FQNEAQ (reference sequence). The CDR3 DNA follows: TGTGCCAGCAGGGAAGAAGGGGTGCGACCGAACACTGAAGCTTTCTTT. Translating gives CASREEGVRPNTEAFF.

The chain couples TRBV7-7 to TRBJ2-2; unclear D gene. The CDR3 totals 13 residues. CDR1 and CDR2 from the germline V gene are SSHAT and FNYEAQ (reference sequence). V lost 4 bases and J 3 bases, leaving 6 bases between the germline ends. The CDR3 spells CASSSLDTGELFF. The CDR3 region has the DNA TGTGCCAGCAGCTCATTGGACACCGGGGAGCTGTTTTTT. The full variable domain, rest sourced from reference TRBV7-7 and TRBJ2-2, is GAGVSQSPRYKVTKRGQDVTLRCDPISSHATLYWYQQALGQGPEFLTYFNYEAQPDKSGLPSDRFSAERPEGSISTLTIQRTEQRDSAMYRCASSSLDTGELFFGEGSRLTVL.

The J gene is TRBJ2-5, the V gene TRBV2; D gene uncertain. V was shortened by 9 bases and J by 2 bases, with 10 bases between the two germline ends. Looked up from germline, CDR1 is SNHLY and CDR2 is FYNNEI. The length of the CDR3 is 12 residues. DNA for the CDR3: TGTGCCAGAAGGACGGTTCAAGAGACCCAGTACTTC. Amino acid sequence: CARRTVQETQYF.

J is TRBJ1-1 and V is TRBV27, with D maybe TRBD1 (5 bases). The V gene lost 3 bases and the J gene lost 5 bases, with 16 bases spanning the gap. The CDR3 sequence is 15 residues long. CDR1 and CDR2 from the germline V gene are MNHEY and SMNVEV (reference sequence). This CDR3 reads CASSFYFGGRTEAFF. CDR3 DNA: TGTGCCAGCAGTTTTTATTTCGGGGGGAGGACTGAAGCTTTCTTT.

The chain has TRBV14 and TRBJ2-7; 8 bases match TRBD1. Looked up from germline, CDR1 is SGHDN and CDR2 is FVKESK. V dropped 5 bases and J dropped 2; count of bases not matched to a gene: 5. CDR3 length equals 14 residues. For the CDR3, the DNA is TGTGCCAGCAGCTACGGACAGGGACCCTACGAGCAGTACTTC. Protein sequence: CASSYGQGPYEQYF.

The rearrangement uses TRBV6-5 and TRBJ2-7; 9 bases line up with TRBD1. This CDR3 comprises 14 residues. The V segment lost 2 bases and the J segment 3 bases; nucleotides outside the gene matches: 2. Germline-derived CDR1 and CDR2 are MNHEY and SVGAGI. The CDR3 protein is CASSYGTGIYEQYF. DNA for the CDR3: TGTGCCAGCAGTTACGGGACAGGGATCTACGAGCAGTACTTC.

About this clonotype itself: A junction end diverges from the germline sequence, so it may reflect a read error. The chain uses TRBV7-9 and TRBJ2-7; D possibly uses TRBD1 or TRBD2 (6 bases each). This CDR3 contains 12 residues. Germline CDR1 reads SEHNR; CDR2 reads FQNEAQ (reference sequence). The CDR3 here is CASSLGGAMSNF. In DNA, the CDR3 is TGTGCCAGCAGCTTAGGGGGGGCTATGTCCAACTTC.

CDR3 bases: TGTGCCACCAGCGGGGGACTAGAAGGAAACACAGATACGCAGTATTTT. It is translated as CATSGGLEGNTDTQYF. The V call is TRBV15, the J call TRBJ2-3; 8 bases fit TRBD2. V lost 5 bases to trimming and J lost 2 bases; unmatched junction nucleotides: 9. Germline CDR1 LNHNV, CDR2 YYDKDF (reference sequence). The CDR3 loop spans 16 amino acids.

V is TRBV6-5 and J is TRBJ2-3; D not certain. Between the trimmed V and J ends, which lost 4 bases and 0 bases, there was a span of 8 bases. There are 14 residues in the CDR3. Germline CDR1 reads MNHEY; CDR2 reads SVGAGI. CDR3 DNA sequence: TGTGCCAGCAGTTTCGGCCAAAGCACAGATACGCAGTATTTT. Amino acid sequence: CASSFGQSTDTQYF.

The chain links TRBV14 to TRBJ2-2; the D gene is possibly TRBD2 (6 bases). Per the germline V gene, CDR1 is SGHDN and CDR2 is FVKESK. This CDR3 comprises 14 residues. V lost 4 bases and J 6 bases, leaving 12 bases between the germline ends. As DNA, the CDR3 is TGTGCCAGCAGCCCACGGGGGTCCGCCGGGGAGCTGTTTTTT. Residues: CASSPRGSAGELFF.

The rearrangement links TRBV3-1 to TRBJ2-1; D call uncertain. This CDR3 region has 16 residues. CDR1 LGHDT and CDR2 YNNKEL come from the germline V gene (reference sequence). Trimming took off 4 bases at V and 4 bases at J, with 17 bases between the two ends. The CDR3 loop is CASSPAGVGQYNEQFF. The CDR3 nucleotides are TGTGCCAGCAGCCCAGCCGGAGTAGGGCAATACAATGAGCAGTTCTTC.

The rearrangement uses TRBV27 and TRBJ2-5; possible D gene TRBD1, 6 bases. The CDR3 consists of 13 residues. The V end was cut by 2 bases, the J end by 7 bases, with 11 bases between. Germline V gives CDR1 MNHEY, CDR2 SMNVEV (reference sequence). The chain's CDR3 is CASSLNRDVTQYF. The CDR3 coding sequence is TGTGCCAGCAGTTTAAACAGGGATGTGACCCAGTACTTC.

The genes are TRBV7-9 and TRBJ1-2, with D possibly TRBD1 on 5 matching bases. Germline lookup yields CDR1 SEHNR and CDR2 FQNEAQ (reference sequence). The V end was cut by 4 bases, the J end by 7 bases, with 13 bases between. CDR3 length: 13 amino acids. For the CDR3, the DNA is TGTGCCAGCAGCTCCACCGGGGGATCTGGCTACACCTTC. It codes for CASSSTGGSGYTF.

The J gene is TRBJ1-5, the V gene TRBV30; 9 bases match TRBD1. This CDR3 spans 20 amino acids. V shed 0 bases and J 2 bases; nucleotides not matched to a gene: 17. Looked up from germline, CDR1 is GTSNPN and CDR2 is SVGIG (reference sequence). Written as DNA, the CDR3 is TGTGCCTGGAGTGTACCGGACCGGGACAGGGTCTGGAGAGGCAATCAGCCCCAGCATTTT. Translated, it gives CAWSVPDRDRVWRGNQPQHF.

This chain uses TRBV10-3 with TRBJ1-1; TRBD1 aligns across 7 bases. Germline V gene sequence: CDR1 ENHRY, CDR2 SYGVKD. V gave up 10 bases and J gave up 1 base; unmatched junction bases: 9. The length of the CDR3 is 14 residues. The CDR3 loop reads CASRRRGTNTEAFF. CDR3 nucleotides: TGTGCCAGCCGACGCAGGGGGACGAACACTGAAGCTTTCTTT.

The V and J genes are TRBV4-1 and TRBJ1-5, with 7 positions matching TRBD1. The CDR3 consists of 17 residues. Losses at the gene ends were 1 base for V and 1 base for J; bases not matched to a gene: 7. Germline loops: CDR1 MGHRA, CDR2 YSYEKL. CDR3 sequence: CASSQGTRTGSNQPQHF. The CDR3 nucleotides read TGCGCCAGCAGCCAAGGAACCCGGACAGGCAGCAATCAGCCCCAGCATTTT.

The V gene is TRBV29-1, the J gene TRBJ2-5, with 8 bases matching TRBD1. Germline V gene sequence: CDR1 SQVTM, CDR2 ANQGSEA. V lost 4 bases and J lost 5; bases outside the gene matches: 6. The CDR3 consists of 13 residues. In DNA form, the CDR3 reads TGCAGCGTTGTCCTTACAGGGGGTGAGACCCAGTACTTC. As protein: CSVVLTGGETQYF.

The chain has TRBV5-1 and TRBJ2-3; 14 nucleotides agree with TRBD2. This CDR3 contains 17 residues. Germline-derived CDR1 and CDR2 are SGHRS and YFSETQ. V gave up 7 bases and J gave up 2 bases; unmatched junction bases: 9. CDR3 coding DNA: TGCGCCAGCTCTATAGTGGGACTAGCGGGGGCCACAGATACGCAGTATTTT. This gives the protein CASSIVGLAGATDTQYF.

This clonotype was observed a handful of times. For the CDR3, the DNA is TGTGCCAGCAGCTTGACCCCAGAAAGCTACAATGAGCAGTTCTTC. As protein: CASSLTPESYNEQFF. V is TRBV11-2 and J is TRBJ2-1, with D uncertain. The CDR3 runs 15 residues. V lost 3 bases to trimming and J lost 3 bases, with 12 bases between them. In germline, CDR1 is SGHAT, CDR2 FQNNGV. Variable domain in full (rest from reference TRBV11-2 and TRBJ2-1): EAGVAQSPRYKIIEKRQSVAFWCNPISGHATLYWYQQILGQGPKLLIQFQNNGVVDDSQLPKDRFSAERLKGVDSTLKIQPAKLEDSAVYLCASSLTPESYNEQFFGPGTRLTVL.

V gene TRBV27 combines with J gene TRBJ2-1; D assignment may be TRBD1 or TRBD2 (6 bases each). The CDR3 is made up of 16 amino acids. From germline, CDR1 is MNHEY and CDR2 SMNVEV (reference sequence). V lost 6 bases to trimming and J lost 15 bases, with 30 bases between them. In nucleotides, the CDR3 is TGTGCCAGCAGCACCTCCGCGGGGACAAGGGCAATGAGCACGTTCTTC. Translated: CASSTSAGTRAMSTFF.

The chain's CDR3 is CASSFASNQPQHF. Here the CDR3 DNA reads TGTGCCAGCAGCTTCGCGAGCAATCAGCCCCAGCATTTT. This chain uses TRBV7-9 with TRBJ1-5; D gene ambiguous. The V gene's germline CDR1 is SEHNR and CDR2 FQNEAQ (reference sequence). Deletions cut 3 bases from V and 1 base from J, with 4 bases between. This CDR3 contains 13 residues.

The rearrangement joins TRBV29-1 to TRBJ2-7; 9 bases line up with TRBD1. CDR1 and CDR2 (germline): SQVTM, ANQGSEA. CDR3 size: 14 residues. The V and J ends lost 7 bases and 4 bases, in that order; junction bases with no gene match: 11. This CDR3 reads CSADVRDRAYEQYF. The CDR3 DNA reads TGCAGCGCGGACGTCCGGGACAGGGCGTACGAGCAGTACTTC.

V gene TRBV12-3 or TRBV12-4 combines with J gene TRBJ1-5; D unclear. The ends were cut back, 2 bases at V and 7 bases at J, with 12 bases in the middle. This CDR3 contains 14 residues. CDR3 loop: CASSLMREGQPQHF. The CDR3 DNA reads as TGTGCCAGCAGTTTAATGAGGGAAGGGCAGCCCCAGCATTTT.

The V and J genes are TRBV11-2 and TRBJ2-3, with TRBD2 matching over 7 bases. Germline-derived CDR1 and CDR2 are SGHAT and FQNNGV. V lost 0 bases and J lost 6; bases outside the gene matches: 9. The CDR3 spans 16 residues. In DNA, the CDR3 is TGTGCCAGCAGCTTAGATCCTGGCGGGGGTTGGGATACGCAGTATTTT. Translating gives CASSLDPGGGWDTQYF. The whole variable domain, remainder taken from reference TRBV11-2 and TRBJ2-3, is EAGVAQSPRYKIIEKRQSVAFWCNPISGHATLYWYQQILGQGPKLLIQFQNNGVVDDSQLPKDRFSAERLKGVDSTLKIQPAKLEDSAVYLCASSLDPGGGWDTQYFGPGTRLTVL.

This chain's CDR3 is CASSFWARSGDEQFF. The CDR3 DNA is TGTGCCAGCAGTTTTTGGGCGCGGTCGGGGGATGAGCAGTTCTTC. This chain uses TRBV12-3 or TRBV12-4 with TRBJ2-1, with D perhaps matching TRBD2 (6 bases). The CDR3 extends over 15 amino acids. V was clipped by 3 bases and J by 8 bases, with 17 bases between them.

This chain joins TRBV7-9 and TRBJ2-2, with D tentatively TRBD1 (5 bases). Trimming cost V 5 bases and J 6 bases, with 7 bases left between them. This CDR3 has 12 residues. Looked up from germline, CDR1 is SEHNR and CDR2 is FQNEAQ (reference sequence). CDR3 residues: CASSPGSGELFF. In DNA form, the CDR3 reads TGTGCCAGCAGCCCAGGGTCCGGGGAGCTGTTTTTT.